This T cell receptor beta chain derives from a study of blood T cell repertoires in COVID-19. About the study: COVID-19 samples, acute and convalescent, were from the United States, Italy and Spain. T cells, B-cell-depleted T cells, or PBMCs supplied cDNA or gDNA.

Libraries were prepared by immunoSEQ multiplex PCR; TCRdb keeps only in-frame clonotypes and omits some of them. Found here are about 130,000 clones, around four fifths of them singletons; the top ten hold 6%. The germline CDR1 and CDR2 sequences are SGDLS and YYNGEE. Trimming cost V 0 bases and J 5 bases, with 16 bases left between them. CDR3 length equals 16 residues. The Seattle site enrolled patients during active infection and followed them longitudinally. This TCR derives from a man older than 75 with COVID-19, enrolled during active disease. The sequencing input was peripheral blood. V usage is TRBV9 and J usage is TRBJ2-3, with TRBD2 as a possible D gene (6 bases). The CDR3 nucleotides read TGTGCCAGCAGCGTAGCTTGGGGCCCCGGGGGAGATACGCAGTATTTT. This sequence encodes CASSVAWGPGGDTQYF.